Given below is one T cell receptor beta chain in context. The germline V gene has CDR1 SEHNR and CDR2 FQNEAQ (reference sequence). Trimming took 5 bases from V and 7 from J; bases not matched to a gene: 8. This CDR3 region has 15 residues. The data are from a study of blood T cell repertoires in COVID-19. For the study at large: Acute-phase and convalescent COVID-19 samples originated in the United States, Italy and Spain. Sample material is recorded as cDNA or gDNA derived from T cells, B-cell-depleted T cells, or PBMCs.

In the original analysis: Estimation of nucleated cell counts relied on the amplification of reference gene primers. The method was immunoSEQ multiplex PCR; TCRdb's version includes in-frame clones alone and lacks a portion of them. V and J calls and clone size are given by that table; D and trimming were obtained from the DNA. The table includes 160,000 or so clones, 84% detected once. The chain combines TRBV7-9 with TRBJ1-2; 12 bases map to TRBD1. The TCR originated in a woman aged 80 or older with acute or convalescent COVID-19. What was sequenced was peripheral blood. The CDR3 spells CASSVPGQGAPGYTF. For the CDR3, the DNA is TGTGCCAGCAGCGTTCCGGGACAGGGGGCACCTGGCTACACCTTC.